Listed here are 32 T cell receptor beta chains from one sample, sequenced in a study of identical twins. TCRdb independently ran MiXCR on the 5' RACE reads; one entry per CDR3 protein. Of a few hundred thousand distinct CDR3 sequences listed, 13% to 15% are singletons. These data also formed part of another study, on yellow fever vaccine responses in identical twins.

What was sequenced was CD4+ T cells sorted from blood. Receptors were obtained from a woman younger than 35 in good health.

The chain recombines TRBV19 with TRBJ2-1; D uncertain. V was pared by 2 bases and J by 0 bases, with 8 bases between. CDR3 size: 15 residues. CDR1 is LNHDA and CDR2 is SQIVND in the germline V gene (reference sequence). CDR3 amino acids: CASSIFRSSYNEQFF. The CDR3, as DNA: TGTGCCAGTAGTATATTCAGAAGCTCCTACAATGAGCAGTTCTTC.

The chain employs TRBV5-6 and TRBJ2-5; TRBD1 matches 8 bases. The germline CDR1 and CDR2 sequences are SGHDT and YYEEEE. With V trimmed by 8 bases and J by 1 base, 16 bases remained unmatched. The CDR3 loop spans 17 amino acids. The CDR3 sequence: CARSLGRTGTFQETQYF. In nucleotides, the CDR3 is TGTGCCAGGAGCCTGGGGCGGACAGGGACATTCCAAGAGACCCAGTACTTC.

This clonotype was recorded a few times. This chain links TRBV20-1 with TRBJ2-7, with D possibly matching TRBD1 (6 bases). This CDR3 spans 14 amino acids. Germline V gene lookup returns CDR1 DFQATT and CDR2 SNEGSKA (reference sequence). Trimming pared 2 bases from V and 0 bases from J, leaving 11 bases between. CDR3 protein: CSARKAGASYEQYF. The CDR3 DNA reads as TGCAGTGCTAGAAAGGCAGGGGCCTCCTACGAGCAGTACTTC.

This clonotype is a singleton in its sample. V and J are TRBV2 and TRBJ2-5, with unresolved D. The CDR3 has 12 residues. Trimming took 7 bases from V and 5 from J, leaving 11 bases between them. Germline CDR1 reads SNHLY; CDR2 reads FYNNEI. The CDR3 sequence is CASTTRRETQYF. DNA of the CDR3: TGTGCCAGCACCACCCGCAGGGAGACCCAGTACTTC.

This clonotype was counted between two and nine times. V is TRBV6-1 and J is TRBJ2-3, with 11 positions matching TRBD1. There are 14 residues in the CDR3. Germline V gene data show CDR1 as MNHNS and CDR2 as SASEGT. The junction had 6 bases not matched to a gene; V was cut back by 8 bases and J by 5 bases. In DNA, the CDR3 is TGTGCCAGCGGACAGGGGGCGAAGGGAGATACGCAGTATTTT. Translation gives CASGQGAKGDTQYF.

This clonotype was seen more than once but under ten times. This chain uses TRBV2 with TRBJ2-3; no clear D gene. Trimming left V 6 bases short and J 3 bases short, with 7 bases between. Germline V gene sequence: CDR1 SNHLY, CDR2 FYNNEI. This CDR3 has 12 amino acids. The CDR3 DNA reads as TGTGCCAGCAGCCGCCAAACAGATACGCAGTATTTT. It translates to CASSRQTDTQYF.

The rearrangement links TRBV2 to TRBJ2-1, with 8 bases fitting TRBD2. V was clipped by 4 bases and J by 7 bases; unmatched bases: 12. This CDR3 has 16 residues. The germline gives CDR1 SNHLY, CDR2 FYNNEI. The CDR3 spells CASSGPSGSSMNEQFF. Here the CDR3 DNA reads TGTGCCAGCAGTGGGCCAAGCGGGAGTAGTATGAATGAGCAGTTCTTC.

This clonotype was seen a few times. The CDR3 loop reads CSVEDVGGIPYEQYF. In nucleotides, the CDR3 is TGCAGCGTTGAAGATGTGGGGGGAATACCCTACGAGCAGTACTTC. V gene TRBV29-1 combines with J gene TRBJ2-7, with TRBD2 as a possible D gene (6 bases). V was trimmed by 0 bases and J by 2 bases, leaving 14 bases between them. The CDR3 spans 15 residues. Germline CDR1 SQVTM, CDR2 ANQGSEA.

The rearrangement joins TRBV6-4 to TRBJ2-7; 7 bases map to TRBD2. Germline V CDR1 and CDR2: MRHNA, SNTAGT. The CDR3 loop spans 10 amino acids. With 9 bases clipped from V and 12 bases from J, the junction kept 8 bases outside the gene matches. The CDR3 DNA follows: TGTGCCAGTAACCCGGGACTATCGTACTTC. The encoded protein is CASNPGLSYF.

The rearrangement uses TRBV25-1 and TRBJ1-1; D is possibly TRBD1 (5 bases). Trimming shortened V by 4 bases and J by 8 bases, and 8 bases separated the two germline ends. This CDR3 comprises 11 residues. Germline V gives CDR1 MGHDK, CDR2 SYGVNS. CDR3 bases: TGTGCCAGCAGTGGGGGGATCGAAGCTTTCTTT. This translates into CASSGGIEAFF.

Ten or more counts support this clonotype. CDR3 amino acids: CSCRRIYQETQYF. DNA for the CDR3: TGCAGCTGCCGGCGTATATACCAAGAGACCCAGTACTTC. V is TRBV29-1 and J is TRBJ2-5; no definite D call. Germline values: CDR1 SQVTM, CDR2 ANQGSEA. Trimming took 8 bases from V and 0 from J, leaving 13 bases between them. The CDR3 length is 13 residues.

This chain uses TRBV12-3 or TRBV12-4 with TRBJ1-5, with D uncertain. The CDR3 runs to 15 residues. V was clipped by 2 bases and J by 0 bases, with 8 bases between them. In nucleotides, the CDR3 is TGTGCCAGCAGTTTACGGCAGAATAGCAATCAGCCCCAGCATTTT. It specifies CASSLRQNSNQPQHF.

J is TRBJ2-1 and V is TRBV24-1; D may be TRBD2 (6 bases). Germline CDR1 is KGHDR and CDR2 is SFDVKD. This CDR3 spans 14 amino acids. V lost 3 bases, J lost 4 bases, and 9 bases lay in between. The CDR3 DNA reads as TGTGCCACCAGTGATCCGGCGGGGTACAATGAGCAGTTCTTC. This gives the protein CATSDPAGYNEQFF.

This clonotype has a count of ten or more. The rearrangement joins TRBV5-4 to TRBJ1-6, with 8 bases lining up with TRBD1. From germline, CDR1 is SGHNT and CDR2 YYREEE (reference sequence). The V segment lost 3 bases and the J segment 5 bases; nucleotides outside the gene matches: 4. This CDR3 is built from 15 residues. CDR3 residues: CASSSRTGNNSPLHF. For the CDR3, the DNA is TGTGCCAGCAGCTCGAGGACAGGGAATAATTCACCCCTCCACTTT.

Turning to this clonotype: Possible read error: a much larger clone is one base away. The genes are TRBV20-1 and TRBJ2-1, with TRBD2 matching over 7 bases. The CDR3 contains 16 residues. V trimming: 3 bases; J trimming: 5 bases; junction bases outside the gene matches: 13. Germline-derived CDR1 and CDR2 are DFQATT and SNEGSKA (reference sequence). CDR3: CSARSGVYSQDNEQFF. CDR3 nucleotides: TGCAGTGCTAGGAGCGGGGTCTACTCGCAGGACAATGAGCAGTTCTTC.

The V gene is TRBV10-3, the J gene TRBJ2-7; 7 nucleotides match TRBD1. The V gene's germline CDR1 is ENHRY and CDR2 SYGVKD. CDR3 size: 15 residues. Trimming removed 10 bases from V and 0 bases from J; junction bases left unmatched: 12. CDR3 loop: CATLPQGVPSYEQYF. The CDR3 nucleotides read TGTGCCACCCTCCCCCAGGGGGTCCCCTCCTACGAGCAGTACTTC.

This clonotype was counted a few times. The CDR3 spells CSGGQPMRGEQYF. In DNA, the CDR3 is TGCAGTGGGGGACAGCCTATGCGGGGCGAGCAGTACTTC. J is TRBJ2-7 and V is TRBV20-1, with D possibly TRBD1 on 7 matching bases. V was trimmed by 7 bases and J by 6 bases, leaving 19 bases between them. CDR1 is DFQATT and CDR2 is SNEGSKA in the germline V gene (reference sequence). There are 13 residues in the CDR3.

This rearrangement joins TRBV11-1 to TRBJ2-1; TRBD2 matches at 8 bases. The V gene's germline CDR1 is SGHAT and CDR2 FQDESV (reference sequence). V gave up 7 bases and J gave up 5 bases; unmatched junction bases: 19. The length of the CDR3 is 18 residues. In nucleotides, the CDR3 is TGTGCCAGCACCCAACCCGTTTCTCGGGAGGGCCTCCACAATGAGCAGTTCTTC. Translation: CASTQPVSREGLHNEQFF.

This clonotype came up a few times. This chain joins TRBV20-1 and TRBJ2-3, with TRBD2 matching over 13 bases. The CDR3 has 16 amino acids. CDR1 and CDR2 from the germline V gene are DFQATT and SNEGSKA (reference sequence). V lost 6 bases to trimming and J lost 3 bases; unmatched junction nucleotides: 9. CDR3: CSASGLAGSGTDTQYF. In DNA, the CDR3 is TGCAGTGCCTCGGGACTAGCGGGGTCTGGAACAGATACGCAGTATTTT.

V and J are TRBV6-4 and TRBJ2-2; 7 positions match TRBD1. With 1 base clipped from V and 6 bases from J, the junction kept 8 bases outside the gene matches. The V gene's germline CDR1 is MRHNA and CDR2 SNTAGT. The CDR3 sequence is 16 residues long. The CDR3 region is CASSDWGIRGPGELFF. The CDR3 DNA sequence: TGTGCCAGCAGTGACTGGGGAATAAGGGGGCCCGGGGAGCTGTTTTTT.

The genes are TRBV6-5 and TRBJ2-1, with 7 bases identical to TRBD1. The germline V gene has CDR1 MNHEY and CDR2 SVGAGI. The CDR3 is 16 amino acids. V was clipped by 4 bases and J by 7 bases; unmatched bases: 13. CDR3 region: CASSSYRGLKENEQFF. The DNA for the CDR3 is TGTGCCAGCAGTTCGTACAGGGGCCTCAAGGAGAATGAGCAGTTCTTC.

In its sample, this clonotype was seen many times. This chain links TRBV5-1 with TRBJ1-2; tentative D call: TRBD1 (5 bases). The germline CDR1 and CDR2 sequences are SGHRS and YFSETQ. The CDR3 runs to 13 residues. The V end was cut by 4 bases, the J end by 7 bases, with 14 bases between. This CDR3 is CASSHEGVRGYTF. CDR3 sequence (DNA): TGCGCCAGCAGCCACGAAGGGGTTCGTGGCTACACCTTC.

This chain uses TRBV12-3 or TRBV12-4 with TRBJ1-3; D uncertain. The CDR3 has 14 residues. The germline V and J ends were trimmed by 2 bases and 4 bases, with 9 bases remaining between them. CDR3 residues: CASSLRAEGNTIYF. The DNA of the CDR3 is TGTGCCAGCAGTTTAAGGGCGGAGGGAAACACCATATATTTT.

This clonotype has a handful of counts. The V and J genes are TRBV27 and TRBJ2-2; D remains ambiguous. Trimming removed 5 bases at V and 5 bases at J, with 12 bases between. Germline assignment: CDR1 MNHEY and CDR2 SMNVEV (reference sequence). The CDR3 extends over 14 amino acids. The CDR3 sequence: CASSPPGRTGELFF. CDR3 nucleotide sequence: TGTGCCAGCAGTCCCCCCGGCAGGACCGGGGAGCTGTTTTTT.

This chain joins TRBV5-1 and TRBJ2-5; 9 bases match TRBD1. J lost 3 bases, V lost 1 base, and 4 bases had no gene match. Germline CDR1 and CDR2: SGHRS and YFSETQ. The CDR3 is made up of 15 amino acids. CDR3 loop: CASSLRDRVKETQYF. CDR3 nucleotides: TGCGCCAGCAGCTTGCGGGACAGGGTAAAAGAGACCCAGTACTTC.

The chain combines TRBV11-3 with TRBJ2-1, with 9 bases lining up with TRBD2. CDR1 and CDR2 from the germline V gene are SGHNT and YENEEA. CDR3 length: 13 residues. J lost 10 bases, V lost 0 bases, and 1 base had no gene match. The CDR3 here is CASSLDGLAEQFF. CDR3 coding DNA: TGTGCCAGCAGCTTAGATGGACTAGCGGAGCAGTTCTTC.

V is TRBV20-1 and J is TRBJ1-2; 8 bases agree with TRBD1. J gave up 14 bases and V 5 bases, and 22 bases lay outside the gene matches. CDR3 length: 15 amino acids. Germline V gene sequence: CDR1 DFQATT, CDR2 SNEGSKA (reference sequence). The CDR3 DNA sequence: TGCAGTGCTCTAACCCCTTCGGTGGGACAGGCCGCTGGAACCTTC. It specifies CSALTPSVGQAAGTF.

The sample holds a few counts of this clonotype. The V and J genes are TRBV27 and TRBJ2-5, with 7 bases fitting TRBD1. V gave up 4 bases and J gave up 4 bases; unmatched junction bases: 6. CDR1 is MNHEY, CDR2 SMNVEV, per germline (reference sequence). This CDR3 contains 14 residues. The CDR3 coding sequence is TGTGCCAGCAGTTCGAGGGGGCTGCCAGAGACCCAGTACTTC. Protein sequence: CASSSRGLPETQYF.

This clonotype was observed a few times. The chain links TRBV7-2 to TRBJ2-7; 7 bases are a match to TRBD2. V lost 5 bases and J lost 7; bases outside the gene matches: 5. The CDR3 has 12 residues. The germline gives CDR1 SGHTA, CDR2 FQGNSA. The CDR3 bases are TGTGCCAGCAGCGAGCCTAGCGGAGAGCAGTACTTC. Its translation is CASSEPSGEQYF. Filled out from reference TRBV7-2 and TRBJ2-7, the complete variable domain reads GAGVSQSPSNKVTEKGKDVELRCDPISGHTALYWYRQSLGQGLEFLIYFQGNSAPDKSGLPSDRFSAERTGGSVSTLTIQRTQQEDSAVYLCASSEPSGEQYFGPGTRLTVT.

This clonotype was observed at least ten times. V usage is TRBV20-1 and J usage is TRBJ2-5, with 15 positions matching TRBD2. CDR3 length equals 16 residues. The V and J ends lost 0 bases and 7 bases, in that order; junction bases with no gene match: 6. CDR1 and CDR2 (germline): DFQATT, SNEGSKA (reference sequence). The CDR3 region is CSARDRTSGGGVTQYF. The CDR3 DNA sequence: TGCAGTGCTAGAGATCGGACTAGCGGGGGGGGCGTGACCCAGTACTTC.

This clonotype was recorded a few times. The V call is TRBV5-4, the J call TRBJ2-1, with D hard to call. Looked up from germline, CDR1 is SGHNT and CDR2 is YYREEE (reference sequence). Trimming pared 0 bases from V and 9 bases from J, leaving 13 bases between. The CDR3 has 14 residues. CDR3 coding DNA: TGTGCCAGCAGCTTGGATCAGACCTCCACTGAGCAGTTCTTC. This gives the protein CASSLDQTSTEQFF.

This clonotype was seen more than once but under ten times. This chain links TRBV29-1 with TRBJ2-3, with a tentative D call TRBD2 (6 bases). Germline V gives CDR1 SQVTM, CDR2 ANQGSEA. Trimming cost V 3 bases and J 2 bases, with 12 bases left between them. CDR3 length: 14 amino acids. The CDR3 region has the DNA TGCAGCGTTGAGCGGGGACTGCCCACAGATACGCAGTATTTT. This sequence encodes CSVERGLPTDTQYF.